The next 20 T cell receptor beta chains were all read from a single sample in a study of PD-1 blockade in mismatch repair-deficient tumors. Some clones are missing from TCRdb's copy, which holds only in-frame ones; the method was immunoSEQ multiplex PCR. The sample lists 20,000 to 30,000 clones; about 88% were seen once. The sequences come from PBMCs, collected before pembrolizumab treatment. These receptors were collected from an adult with mismatch repair-deficient cancer.

This chain links TRBV12-5 with TRBJ2-7; TRBD1 matches at 11 bases. This CDR3 is built from 19 residues. Germline assignment: CDR1 LGHNT and CDR2 FRNRAP. The ends lost 6 bases at V and 3 bases at J; junction bases unmatched: 19. CDR3 protein: CASGLYARTGTGGCYEQYF. In nucleotides, the CDR3 is TGTGCTAGTGGCCTATACGCTCGGACCGGGACAGGGGGTTGCTACGAGCAGTACTTC.

The chain employs TRBV27 and TRBJ2-7, with 8 bases aligning to TRBD2. The CDR3 has 17 amino acids. The germline V gene has CDR1 MNHEY and CDR2 SMNVEV (reference sequence). Trimming cost V 2 bases and J 4 bases; bases outside gene matches: 13. The CDR3 reads CASSLKGVAGSPYEQYF. DNA of the CDR3: TGTGCCAGCAGTTTAAAGGGGGTAGCGGGGTCTCCGTACGAGCAGTACTTC.

The chain carries TRBV29-1 and TRBJ2-7; 10 bases align to TRBD2. With V trimmed by 5 bases and J by 2 bases, 9 bases remained unmatched. Germline assignment: CDR1 SQVTM and CDR2 ANQGSEA. This CDR3 is 15 amino acids long. The CDR3 reads CSVSGTSESPYEQYF. Here the CDR3 DNA reads TGCAGCGTTTCCGGGACTAGCGAGAGCCCCTACGAGCAGTACTTC.

This clone was observed a handful of times. V usage is TRBV1 and J usage is TRBJ2-4; whether TRBD2, the table's D call, matches the DNA was not checked. TRBV1 has pseudogene status. The CDR3 has 16 residues. In DNA, the CDR3 is TGCACCAGCACTGAGGGGGGGAATAAGGCCAAAAACATTCAGTACTTC. Amino acids: CTSTEGGNKAKNIQYF.

The chain carries TRBV5-1 and TRBJ2-3, with D tentatively TRBD1 (7 bases). Germline V gene lookup returns CDR1 SGHRS and CDR2 YFSETQ. CDR3 length equals 16 residues. Trimming removed 2 bases at V and 6 bases at J, with 19 bases between. CDR3 in amino acids: CASSLKLTGRKDTQYF. The CDR3 DNA sequence: TGCGCCAGCAGCTTAAAATTGACAGGGAGGAAGGATACGCAGTATTTT. Together with reference TRBV5-1 and TRBJ2-3, the CDR3 gives the full variable domain: KAGVTQTPRYLIKTRGQQVTLSCSPISGHRSVSWYQQTPGQGLQFLFEYFSETQRNKGNFPGRFSGRQFSNSRSEMNVSTLELGDSALYLCASSLKLTGRKDTQYFGPGTRLTVL.

This chain connects TRBV9 to TRBJ2-5; 7 bases match TRBD1. This CDR3 has 15 residues. The junction had 8 bases not matched to a gene; V was cut back by 2 bases and J by 4 bases. CDR1 is SGDLS and CDR2 is YYNGEE in the germline V gene. CDR3 DNA: TGTGCCAGCAGCGTCACCGGGACAGCTCCAGAGACCCAGTACTTC. Translated, it gives CASSVTGTAPETQYF. The full variable domain, in which reference TRBV9 and TRBJ2-5 provide the parts outside the CDR3, is DSGVTQTPKHLITATGQRVTLRCSPRSGDLSVYWYQQSLDQGLQFLIQYYNGEERAKGNILERFSAQQFPDLHSELNLSSLELGDSALYFCASSVTGTAPETQYFGPGTRLLVL.

The V gene is TRBV18, the J gene TRBJ2-1; 11 bases agree with TRBD1. The V gene's germline CDR1 is KGHSH and CDR2 LQKENI. CDR3 length: 15 amino acids. Germline trimming cut 3 bases from V and 7 bases from J; bases unmatched to any gene: 5. CDR3 sequence: CASSPSGTGGNEQFF. DNA of the CDR3: TGTGCCAGCTCACCCTCCGGGACAGGGGGAAATGAGCAGTTCTTC. Combining the CDR3 with reference TRBV18 and TRBJ2-1 gives the whole variable domain NAGVMQNPRHLVRRRGQEARLRCSPMKGHSHVYWYRQLPEEGLKFMVYLQKENIIDESGMPKERFSAEFPKEGPSILRIQQVVRGDSAAYFCASSPSGTGGNEQFFGPGTRLTVL.

In nucleotides, the CDR3 is TGCAGCTCGGGACAGCTTATGAACACTGAAGCTTTCTTT. Amino acid sequence: CSSGQLMNTEAFF. This chain joins TRBV29-1 and TRBJ1-1; 7 positions match TRBD1. The V gene's germline CDR1 is SQVTM and CDR2 ANQGSEA. The CDR3 is made up of 13 amino acids. J lost 0 bases, V lost 8 bases, and 6 bases had no gene match.

The chain joins TRBV7-9 to TRBJ1-4; the match to TRBD1 covers 7 bases. With V trimmed by 3 bases and J by 6 bases, 1 base remained unmatched. The CDR3 consists of 13 residues. Germline CDR1 and CDR2: SEHNR and FQNEAQ (reference sequence). CDR3 loop: CASSFGTDEKLFF. The CDR3 bases are TGTGCCAGCAGCTTTGGGACAGATGAAAAACTGTTTTTT.

The CDR3: CASSLGDGGTGQPQHF. In DNA, the CDR3 is TGTGCCAGCAGTTTAGGGGATGGGGGGACGGGGCAGCCCCAGCATTTT. The rearrangement uses TRBV28 and TRBJ1-5; D possibly corresponds to TRBD1 (5 bases). CDR3 length: 16 amino acids. The V end lost 2 bases, the J end lost 7 bases, and 18 bases lay between the germline ends. Germline V lookup: CDR1 MDHEN, CDR2 SYDVKM.

The table lists this clone with a count of one. The chain is built from TRBV5-1 and TRBJ1-1; 12 nucleotides agree with TRBD1. Germline assignment: CDR1 SGHRS and CDR2 YFSETQ. This CDR3 is 17 amino acids long. V lost 0 bases to trimming and J lost 5 bases; unmatched junction nucleotides: 8. CDR3 in amino acids: CASSLAPGTGGATEAFF. In DNA form, the CDR3 reads TGCGCCAGCAGCTTGGCCCCCGGGACAGGGGGCGCGACTGAAGCTTTCTTT.

The chain joins TRBV19 to TRBJ2-7; D remains unclear. The CDR3 is 15 amino acids. Germline lookup yields CDR1 LNHDA and CDR2 SQIVND (reference sequence). V gave up 5 bases and J gave up 0 bases, with 14 bases separating them. The CDR3 DNA is TGTGCCAGTAGTGTCTCAGGATTTAGCTCCTACGAGCAGTACTTC. Translation gives CASSVSGFSSYEQYF. The complete variable domain, with remaining parts taken from reference TRBV19 and TRBJ2-7, reads DGGITQSPKYLFRKEGQNVTLSCEQNLNHDAMYWYRQDPGQGLRLIYYSQIVNDFQKGDIAEGYSVSREKKESFPLTVTSAQKNPTAFYLCASSVSGFSSYEQYFGPGTRLTVT.

The chain uses TRBV18 and TRBJ1-1, with 8 bases aligning to TRBD1. This CDR3 has 16 residues. V lost 2 bases, J lost 1 base, and 6 bases stayed unmatched. Germline CDR1 KGHSH, CDR2 LQKENI. CDR3: CASSPNPQGANTEAFF. The DNA of the CDR3 is TGTGCCAGCTCACCAAATCCCCAGGGGGCGAACACTGAAGCTTTCTTT.

The chain recombines TRBV7-2 with TRBJ1-2; D is perhaps TRBD1 (6 bases). Germline lookup yields CDR1 SGHTA and CDR2 FQGNSA. CDR3 length: 14 amino acids. Trimming removed 0 bases at V and 4 bases at J, with 9 bases between. The CDR3 nucleotides read TGTGCCAGCAGCTTAGCCGGACAGCTCTATGGCTACACCTTC. Translating gives CASSLAGQLYGYTF.

This chain links TRBV4-2 with TRBJ2-7, with TRBD1 as a possible D gene (7 bases). The CDR3 consists of 16 residues. Trimming took off 3 bases at V and 0 bases at J, with 15 bases between the two ends. The germline V gene has CDR1 LGHNA and CDR2 YNFKEQ. CDR3: CASSQGTGQASYEQYF. The CDR3 DNA reads as TGTGCCAGCAGCCAGGGGACTGGACAGGCCTCCTACGAGCAGTACTTC.

This chain connects TRBV11-2 to TRBJ1-1; D uncertain. CDR1 and CDR2 (germline): SGHAT, FQNNGV. The V end lost 5 bases, the J end lost 4 bases, and 14 bases lay between the germline ends. The CDR3 consists of 14 residues. In DNA form, the CDR3 reads TGTGCCAGCAGCCTGGTCCTAAGAGGCACTGAAGCTTTCTTT. The encoded protein is CASSLVLRGTEAFF.

The CDR3 reads CASSTQDRADTQYF. CDR3 bases: TGTGCCAGTAGTACCCAGGACAGGGCGGATACGCAGTATTTT. The V gene is TRBV19, the J gene TRBJ2-3, with 8 bases lining up with TRBD1. V shed 4 bases, J shed 6 bases, and the junction held 6 bases outside the gene matches. This CDR3 spans 14 amino acids. CDR1 LNHDA and CDR2 SQIVND come from the germline V gene (reference sequence).

The chain links TRBV5-1 to TRBJ1-3; D uncertain. The V and J ends lost 2 bases and 2 bases respectively, with 11 bases between them. Germline CDR1 SGHRS, CDR2 YFSETQ. The CDR3 runs 15 residues. The CDR3 nucleotides are TGCGCCAGCAGCTTATCGACTCAAGCTGGAAACACCATATATTTT. It encodes CASSLSTQAGNTIYF. Using reference TRBV5-1 and TRBJ1-3 for the parts outside the CDR3, the full variable domain is KAGVTQTPRYLIKTRGQQVTLSCSPISGHRSVSWYQQTPGQGLQFLFEYFSETQRNKGNFPGRFSGRQFSNSRSEMNVSTLELGDSALYLCASSLSTQAGNTIYFGEGSWLTVV.

This chain joins TRBV18 and TRBJ1-1, with D possibly TRBD1 on 6 matching bases. Trimming stripped 5 bases from V and 4 bases from J, with 20 bases between. Per the germline V gene, CDR1 is KGHSH and CDR2 is LQKENI. CDR3 length: 16 residues. This CDR3 reads CASSSASGQWRTEAFF. The CDR3 DNA reads TGTGCCAGCTCATCCGCGTCAGGACAGTGGCGCACTGAAGCTTTCTTT. The whole variable domain, filled in from reference TRBV18 and TRBJ1-1, reads NAGVMQNPRHLVRRRGQEARLRCSPMKGHSHVYWYRQLPEEGLKFMVYLQKENIIDESGMPKERFSAEFPKEGPSILRIQQVVRGDSAAYFCASSSASGQWRTEAFFGQGTRLTVV.

In this sample, this clone turned up once. J is TRBJ2-3 and V is TRBV4-1; 13 nucleotides line up with TRBD2. In germline, CDR1 is MGHRA, CDR2 YSYEKL. This CDR3 spans 18 amino acids. With 4 bases clipped from V and 3 bases from J, the junction kept 10 bases outside the gene matches. CDR3 DNA: TGCGCCAGCAGCCTCAGACTAGCGGGAGGTCTGGGTACAGATACGCAGTATTTT. Amino acid sequence: CASSLRLAGGLGTDTQYF.